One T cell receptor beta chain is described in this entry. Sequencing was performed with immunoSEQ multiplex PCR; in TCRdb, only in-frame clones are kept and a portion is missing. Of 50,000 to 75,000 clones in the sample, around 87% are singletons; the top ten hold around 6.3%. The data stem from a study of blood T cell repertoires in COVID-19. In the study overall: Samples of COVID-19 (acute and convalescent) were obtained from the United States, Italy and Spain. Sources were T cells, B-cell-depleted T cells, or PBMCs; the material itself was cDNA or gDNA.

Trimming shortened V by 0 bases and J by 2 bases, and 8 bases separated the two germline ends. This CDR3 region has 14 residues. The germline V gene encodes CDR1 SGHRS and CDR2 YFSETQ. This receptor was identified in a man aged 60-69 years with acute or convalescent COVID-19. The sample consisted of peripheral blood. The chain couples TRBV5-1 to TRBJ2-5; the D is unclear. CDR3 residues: CASSLGPVQETQYF. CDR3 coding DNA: TGCGCCAGCAGCTTGGGCCCGGTTCAAGAGACCCAGTACTTC.